This passage covers 20 T cell receptor beta chains from one sample sequenced in a study of blood T cells in healthy people across ages. A second PCR, run for 7 to 11 cycles, used a sample-barcoded 5' primer plus a J-beta primer mix. One entry per CDR3 protein, called by TCRdb with MiXCR from the 5' RACE reads. Of about 840,000 distinct CDR3 sequences listed, 25% to 30% are singletons. This sample was also put to use in a study of T cells of mothers and their children.

Sample: blood. These receptors all come from a woman between 40 and 50 years old in good health.

As regards this clonotype: This may arise from a read error, as a much more abundant clone is one base away. The chain is built from TRBV7-9 and TRBJ2-1; TRBD2 agrees at 7 bases. Germline-derived CDR1 and CDR2 are SEHNR and FQNEAQ (reference sequence). The CDR3 runs to 16 residues. CDR3 residues: CASSPSGGNSYNEQVF. The CDR3 nucleotides are TGTGCCAGCAGTCCTTCCGGGGGGAACTCCTACAATGAGCAGGTCTTC.

V and J are TRBV9 and TRBJ2-1; 9 bases line up with TRBD2. From germline, CDR1 is SGDLS and CDR2 YYNGEE. V lost 3 bases and J lost 12; bases outside the gene matches: 13. The CDR3 runs 15 residues. CDR3 loop: CASSDAGGRTWSQFF. The CDR3 nucleotides read TGTGCCAGCAGCGACGCGGGGGGGCGAACTTGGTCGCAGTTCTTC.

The chain recombines TRBV5-5 with TRBJ1-1; D gene ambiguous. This CDR3 spans 14 amino acids. The germline V and J ends were trimmed by 1 base and 0 bases, with 7 bases remaining between them. In germline, CDR1 is SGHKS, CDR2 YYEKEE (reference sequence). For the CDR3, the DNA is TGTGCCAGCAGCTTGCGGCGGGTGAACACTGAAGCTTTCTTT. Translated: CASSLRRVNTEAFF.

J is TRBJ2-2 and V is TRBV24-1; perhaps D is TRBD1 or TRBD2 (5 bases each). Germline V gives CDR1 KGHDR, CDR2 SFDVKD. V was pared by 4 bases and J by 5 bases, with 16 bases between. The CDR3 contains 16 residues. The CDR3: CATSDPGDGQTGELFF. As DNA, the CDR3 is TGTGCCACCAGTGACCCCGGGGACGGTCAAACCGGGGAGCTGTTTTTT.

V usage is TRBV7-2 and J usage is TRBJ2-4; D ambiguous. The DNA matches TRBJ2-7 better at its end, which makes the J call doubtful. Germline CDR1 reads SGHTA; CDR2 reads FQGNSA. This CDR3 is built from 14 residues. The CDR3 loop reads CASSPEALNYEQYF. The CDR3 DNA sequence: TGTGCCAGCAGCCCTGAGGCTCTAAACTACGAGCAGTACTTC.

The chain links TRBV10-3 to TRBJ1-5; tentative D call: TRBD1 (5 bases). Trimming removed 8 bases at V and 7 bases at J, with 15 bases between. Germline values: CDR1 ENHRY, CDR2 SYGVKD. This CDR3 spans 13 amino acids. Written as DNA, the CDR3 is TGTGCCATCCGAGGGCAGGGCGACCAGCCCCAGCATTTT. Translated, it gives CAIRGQGDQPQHF.

This clonotype was counted at least ten times. This chain connects TRBV20-1 to TRBJ2-1, with 7 nucleotides matching TRBD1. The CDR3 is 15 residues long. J gave up 1 base and V 0 bases, and 3 bases lay outside the gene matches. Germline-derived CDR1 and CDR2 are DFQATT and SNEGSKA (reference sequence). The CDR3 coding sequence is TGCAGTGCTAGAGATCAGGGGGTTTCCTACAATGAGCAGTTCTTC. Protein: CSARDQGVSYNEQFF.

This clonotype was seen at least ten times. The chain links TRBV5-1 to TRBJ2-7; no clear D gene. With 5 bases removed from V and 2 bases from J, the gap between germline ends came to 14 bases. This CDR3 spans 14 amino acids. Germline assignment: CDR1 SGHRS and CDR2 YFSETQ. The CDR3: CASSSTTLPYEQYF. CDR3 bases: TGCGCCAGCAGTTCTACGACCCTACCCTACGAGCAGTACTTC.

This clonotype turned up a few times. This chain connects TRBV4-2 to TRBJ2-5; a weak D match, TRBD1 (5 bases). Looked up from germline, CDR1 is LGHNA and CDR2 is YNFKEQ. The CDR3 consists of 15 residues. The V gene lost 0 bases and the J gene lost 1 base, with 9 bases spanning the gap. The CDR3 spells CASSQEGRAQETQYF. As DNA, the CDR3 is TGTGCCAGCAGCCAAGAGGGCAGGGCCCAAGAGACCCAGTACTTC.

By frequency in the sample, this clonotype is medium-sized. The V call is TRBV2, the J call TRBJ2-3; no clear D gene. CDR3 size: 16 residues. CDR1 SNHLY and CDR2 FYNNEI come from the germline V gene. Trimming pared 5 bases from V and 0 bases from J, leaving 15 bases between. CDR3 region: CASSLDPSPSTDTQYF. CDR3 nucleotide sequence: TGTGCCAGCAGTTTGGACCCATCCCCCAGCACAGATACGCAGTATTTT.

As concerns this clonotype: A clone one base away is much larger, so this may be a read error. The CDR3 is CASSLAGTALTYCEQYF. The DNA of the CDR3 is TGTGCCAGCAGCTTAGCCGGGACAGCCTTAACTTACTGCGAGCAGTACTTC. The chain combines TRBV7-2 with TRBJ2-5, with 7 bases identical to TRBD1. The last part of the DNA fits TRBJ2-7 better; the J call may be wrong. Germline V lookup: CDR1 SGHTA, CDR2 FQGNSA. The CDR3 totals 17 residues.

J is TRBJ1-1 and V is TRBV20-1, with D possibly being TRBD1 (5 bases). The CDR3 spans 13 residues. V dropped 6 bases and J dropped 2 bases, with 13 bases sitting between them. Germline-derived CDR1 and CDR2 are DFQATT and SNEGSKA (reference sequence). The CDR3 coding sequence is TGCAGTGCGCCAGATCAGGGAAACACTGAAGCTTTCTTT. It codes for CSAPDQGNTEAFF.

This clonotype was found many times. The DNA for the CDR3 is TGTGCCAGCAGCTTTTACGGGGTGAGCTCCTACGAGCAGTACTTC. Amino acids: CASSFYGVSSYEQYF. J is TRBJ2-7 and V is TRBV11-1, with TRBD2 as a possible D gene (5 bases). Trimming removed 3 bases at V and 0 bases at J, with 12 bases between. This CDR3 is built from 15 residues. Per the germline V gene, CDR1 is SGHAT and CDR2 is FQDESV (reference sequence).

About this clonotype itself: Possible read error: a much larger clone is one base away. The chain uses TRBV5-1 and TRBJ2-7; D gene uncertain. Germline CDR1 and CDR2: SGHRS and YFSETQ. Between the trimmed V and J ends, which lost 3 bases and 2 bases, there was a span of 9 bases. This CDR3 spans 13 amino acids. This chain's CDR3 is CASSSQLPYEQYF. Written as DNA, the CDR3 is TGCGCCAGCAGCTCACAACTCCCCTACGAGCAGTACTTC.

J is TRBJ2-3 and V is TRBV18, with 14 bases aligning to TRBD2. V shed 3 bases, J shed 9 bases, and the junction held 17 bases outside the gene matches. The CDR3 runs 19 residues. The V gene's germline CDR1 is KGHSH and CDR2 LQKENI. CDR3 sequence: CASSPIGLAGGDQLRTQYF. CDR3 in DNA: TGTGCCAGCTCACCGATAGGACTAGCGGGGGGCGACCAACTTAGAACGCAGTATTTT.

Only a few counts were recorded for this clonotype. This chain links TRBV6-5 with TRBJ2-1; possibly TRBD2 for D (5 bases). Germline-derived CDR1 and CDR2 are MNHEY and SVGAGI. There are 16 residues in the CDR3. V lost 3 bases, J lost 0 bases, and 12 bases lay in between. The CDR3 nucleotides read TGTGCCAGCAGTTATGGGGAGCCGTCCTCCTACAATGAGCAGTTCTTC. Amino acid sequence: CASSYGEPSSYNEQFF.

This clonotype was detected ten times or more. This rearrangement joins TRBV20-1 to TRBJ2-5; no firm D call. Trimming shortened V by 5 bases and J by 0 bases, and 7 bases separated the two germline ends. The V gene's germline CDR1 is DFQATT and CDR2 SNEGSKA (reference sequence). The CDR3 runs to 12 residues. CDR3 amino acids: CSALGHQETQYF. CDR3 nucleotides: TGCAGTGCTCTAGGGCACCAAGAGACCCAGTACTTC.

On this clonotype itself: A clone one base away is much larger, so this may be a read error. This sequence joins TRBV12-3 or TRBV12-4 and TRBJ2-1, with 9 bases identical to TRBD1. This CDR3 is 15 amino acids long. This CDR3 reads CASSTGTGTNNEQLF. The CDR3, as DNA: TGTGCCAGCAGTACCGGGACAGGGACTAACAATGAGCAGTTATTC.

The chain is built from TRBV20-1 and TRBJ2-4; 12 bases fit TRBD2. CDR1 and CDR2 from the germline V gene are DFQATT and SNEGSKA (reference sequence). J lost 8 bases, V lost 4 bases, and 12 bases had no gene match. The CDR3 consists of 16 residues. The CDR3 here is CSAKHWTSGDQDIQYF. The CDR3 region has the DNA TGCAGTGCTAAACACTGGACTAGCGGGGATCAGGACATTCAGTACTTC.

Comments on this clonotype: A junction end diverges from the germline sequence, so it may reflect a read error. CDR3 region: CAWSGQGQAQGGCTF. The CDR3 DNA reads TGTGCCTGGAGTGGACAGGGACAGGCCCAGGGAGGCTGCACCTTC. V usage is TRBV30 and J usage is TRBJ1-2; 8 bases line up with TRBD1. The CDR3 spans 15 residues. CDR1 GTSNPN and CDR2 SVGIG come from the germline V gene (reference sequence).